What follows are 9 T cell receptor beta chains derived from one specimen sequenced in a study of T cell clonotyping in hematopoietic cell transplantation. TCRdb's copy holds only in-frame clones and misses some; the assay was immunoSEQ multiplex PCR. The top ten hold 8% to 9.5% of the sample, which has approximately 11,000 clones, approximately 49% seen once. The sequencing used PBMCs, collected 30 days after allogeneic stem cell transplant. Receptors originate from a male patient in his forties or fifties who had an allogeneic stem cell transplant from an unrelated donor, so the T cells may come from the graft donor. Some clones in this sample may be carry-over from other donors' samples.

V usage is TRBV27 and J usage is TRBJ2-7, with TRBD2 identical over 11 bases. Germline V gene sequence: CDR1 MNHEY, CDR2 SMNVEV (reference sequence). The CDR3 sequence is 15 residues long. J gave up 4 bases and V 2 bases, and 4 bases lay outside the gene matches. CDR3 nucleotide sequence: TGTGCCAGCAGTTTAGCCCTAGCGGGAGGATACGAGCAGTACTTC. Its translation is CASSLALAGGYEQYF.

The chain couples TRBV27 to TRBJ1-4; 9 nucleotides line up with TRBD1. The CDR3 extends over 15 amino acids. Germline assignment: CDR1 MNHEY and CDR2 SMNVEV (reference sequence). V was pared by 5 bases and J by 13 bases, with 14 bases of the junction left unmatched. Written as DNA, the CDR3 is TGTGCCAGCAGTACATCCGGGACAGGGCAATCACGACTGTTTTTT. Translation gives CASSTSGTGQSRLFF.

A remark on this clone: A read error may account for a junction end that differs from germline. V and J are TRBV29-1 and TRBJ1-1, with D maybe TRBD1 (5 bases). The CDR3 is 11 residues long. CDR1 and CDR2 from the germline V gene are SQVTM and ANQGSEA. In DNA, the CDR3 is TGCACCTTGGGGACGAACACTGACGCTTTCTTT. Translated, it gives CTLGTNTDAFF.

This chain links TRBV9 with TRBJ1-6; perhaps TRBD1 as D (6 bases). The CDR3 contains 15 residues. The V end was cut by 4 bases, the J end by 5 bases, with 13 bases between. The germline V gene encodes CDR1 SGDLS and CDR2 YYNGEE. The CDR3: CASSIRQDHNSPLHF. DNA for the CDR3: TGTGCCAGCAGCATACGACAGGACCATAATTCACCCCTCCACTTT.

The chain couples TRBV30 to TRBJ1-5, with 10 nucleotides matching TRBD1. Trimming at V came to 1 base and at J to 8 bases, leaving 5 bases not matched to a gene. CDR1 is GTSNPN and CDR2 is SVGIG in the germline V gene (reference sequence). The CDR3 is 14 residues long. As DNA, the CDR3 is TGTGCCTGGAGTGCGGGACAGGGGATGAAGCCCCAGCATTTT. It is translated as CAWSAGQGMKPQHF.

CDR3 protein: CASSPQARFYGYTF. CDR3 nucleotides: TGCGCCAGCAGCCCACAGGCGCGTTTCTATGGCTACACCTTC. The genes are TRBV5-1 and TRBJ1-2; the D gene is possibly TRBD1 (5 bases). The CDR3 covers 14 residues. Germline V gene data show CDR1 as SGHRS and CDR2 as YFSETQ. V lost 4 bases and J 4 bases, leaving 14 bases between the germline ends.

V is TRBV7-8 and J is TRBJ1-5, with D perhaps TRBD1 (6 bases). V was clipped by 7 bases and J by 3 bases, with 19 bases between them. The CDR3 has 16 residues. From germline, CDR1 is SGHVS and CDR2 FQNEAQ. The CDR3 DNA follows: TGTGCCAGCACCCCGGGAGGGGGTAACTACAATCAGCCCCAGCATTTT. As protein: CASTPGGGNYNQPQHF.

The chain links TRBV9 to TRBJ2-1; maybe TRBD2 (6 bases). This CDR3 comprises 15 residues. In germline, CDR1 is SGDLS, CDR2 YYNGEE. The V gene lost 0 bases and the J gene lost 1 base, with 8 bases spanning the gap. The CDR3 reads CASSVAAGSYNEQFF. For the CDR3, the DNA is TGTGCCAGCAGCGTAGCGGCGGGGTCCTACAATGAGCAGTTCTTC.

The V gene is TRBV30, the J gene TRBJ2-1; D is ambiguous. Germline V gene lookup returns CDR1 GTSNPN and CDR2 SVGIG (reference sequence). The CDR3 covers 13 residues. V lost 5 bases and J 4 bases, leaving 12 bases between the germline ends. The CDR3 region has the DNA TGTGCCTGGTCCCATCTACTGTACAATGAGCAGTTCTTC. It translates to CAWSHLLYNEQFF.